This passage covers 17 T cell receptor beta chains from one sample sequenced in a study of regulatory T cells in long-lasting Graves disease. CDR3 regions were amplified by Arm-PCR using iRepertoire HTBI primers to build TCR beta libraries. TCRdb itself ran the multiplex PCR reads through MiXCR, one entry per CDR3 protein. The sample includes a few hundred thousand distinct CDR3 sequences, approximately 16% of them seen just once. Time point specified: newly diagnosed GD, antithyroid drugs for less than 3 months. There was RNA extracted from PBMCs, and the TCR library was made from it. The material was peripheral blood mononuclear cells (PBMCs), obtained at new diagnosis, from a patient treated with antithyroid drugs. These receptors all come from a female donor with Graves disease.

This clonotype was counted ten times or more. The rearrangement uses TRBV5-4 and TRBJ2-5, with 8 bases that match TRBD2. The germline V gene encodes CDR1 SGHNT and CDR2 YYREEE (reference sequence). With 0 bases clipped from V and 3 bases from J, the junction kept 4 bases outside the gene matches. This CDR3 has 15 residues. The CDR3 loop is CASSLVPGGEETQYF. In DNA, the CDR3 is TGTGCCAGCAGCTTGGTGCCGGGAGGGGAAGAGACCCAGTACTTC.

The sample holds many counts of this clonotype. The chain couples TRBV18 to TRBJ1-2; D gene uncertain. Germline V CDR1 and CDR2: KGHSH, LQKENI. This CDR3 has 14 residues. Deletions cut 3 bases from V and 5 bases from J, with 13 bases between. The CDR3 is CASSPEIRQYGYTF. DNA of the CDR3: TGTGCCAGCTCACCCGAGATCCGGCAATATGGCTACACCTTC.

This clonotype was seen many times. A much larger clone sits a single nucleotide away, making a read error possible. CDR3 loop: CASSQAGANVLTF. As DNA, the CDR3 is TGTGCCAGCAGCCAAGCAGGGGCCAACGTCCTGACTTTC. This chain uses TRBV14 with TRBJ2-6; D not resolved. CDR1 SGHDN and CDR2 FVKESK come from the germline V gene. This CDR3 spans 13 amino acids. V dropped 1 base and J dropped 4 bases, with 2 bases sitting between them.

This clonotype was counted many times. The V call is TRBV12-5, the J call TRBJ2-2, with a tentative D call TRBD2 (6 bases). Trimming removed 2 bases at V and 7 bases at J, with 20 bases between. CDR1 is LGHNT and CDR2 is FRNRAP in the germline V gene. This CDR3 is built from 17 residues. The CDR3 region is CASGLFRSGVVIGELFF. CDR3 DNA: TGTGCTAGTGGTTTGTTCCGCTCGGGGGTGGTGATCGGGGAGCTGTTTTTT.

V and J are TRBV2 and TRBJ2-5; D gene ambiguous. The end of the DNA aligns better with TRBJ2-1, so the J call may be wrong. Germline V lookup: CDR1 SNHLY, CDR2 FYNNEI. The CDR3 is made up of 15 amino acids. The CDR3, as DNA: TGTGCCAGCAGTGAAGACATCCTAAAGGGCAATGAGCAGTTCTTC. Amino acids: CASSEDILKGNEQFF.

This clonotype has a handful of counts. The V gene is TRBV28, the J gene TRBJ2-7, with 8 bases fitting TRBD2. From germline, CDR1 is MDHEN and CDR2 SYDVKM. CDR3 length: 14 residues. V dropped 7 bases and J dropped 0; count of bases not matched to a gene: 5. CDR3 residues: CASMTGGGSYEQYF. The CDR3 region has the DNA TGTGCCAGCATGACGGGAGGGGGCTCCTACGAGCAGTACTTC.

There are many counts of this clonotype. The chain recombines TRBV24-1 with TRBJ2-5; 7 bases align to TRBD2. This CDR3 has 13 amino acids. With V trimmed by 6 bases and J by 3 bases, 3 bases remained unmatched. Germline values: CDR1 KGHDR, CDR2 SFDVKD. CDR3 in amino acids: CATSKGGEETQYF. CDR3 in DNA: TGTGCCACCAGTAAGGGAGGGGAAGAGACCCAGTACTTC.

This clonotype occurred many times. V is TRBV5-4 and J is TRBJ1-1; D is undetermined. V was clipped by 0 bases and J by 3 bases, with 9 bases between them. Per the germline V gene, CDR1 is SGHNT and CDR2 is YYREEE (reference sequence). The CDR3 totals 14 residues. In DNA, the CDR3 is TGTGCCAGCAGCTTGGGGAACGGGTACACTGAAGCTTTCTTT. It is translated as CASSLGNGYTEAFF.

This clonotype appeared a few times. This chain connects TRBV15 to TRBJ2-7; possibly TRBD2 for D (6 bases). CDR1 and CDR2 (germline): LNHNV, YYDKDF (reference sequence). The CDR3 has 15 amino acids. The V end was cut by 0 bases, the J end by 1 base, with 10 bases between. This CDR3 reads CATSREGTRSYEQYF. CDR3 in DNA: TGTGCCACCAGCAGAGAAGGGACTCGATCCTACGAGCAGTACTTC.

Comments on this clonotype: Given a far larger clone just one base away, this is likely a sequencing read error. The CDR3 does not close with the conserved phenylalanine or tryptophan, likely indicating a read error. The V and J genes are TRBV11-1 and TRBJ2-3, with D possibly TRBD1 on 6 matching bases. The end of the DNA fits TRBJ1-1 better, so the J call may be wrong. CDR1 is SGHAT, CDR2 FQDESV, per germline (reference sequence). The CDR3 has 13 amino acids. For the CDR3, the DNA is TGTGCCAGCAGCTTAGTAAGGACCCAGGGGGCTTTCCTT. The encoded protein is CASSLVRTQGAFL.

This clonotype was picked up many times. This chain joins TRBV28 and TRBJ2-7, with 7 bases matching TRBD2. Germline V CDR1 and CDR2: MDHEN, SYDVKM. This CDR3 is built from 16 residues. The V gene end was trimmed by 7 bases and the J gene end by 0 bases; junction bases not matched to a gene: 12. In nucleotides, the CDR3 is TGTGCCAGCACCCGAGGCCGCGGGAGTTTCTCCTACGAGCAGTACTTC. This translates into CASTRGRGSFSYEQYF.

This clonotype has a count of ten or more. The chain has TRBV29-1 and TRBJ2-7; 9 positions agree with TRBD2. J lost 7 bases, V lost 4 bases, and 8 bases had no gene match. The germline gives CDR1 SQVTM, CDR2 ANQGSEA. The CDR3 extends over 13 amino acids. CDR3 sequence reads: CSVGRAGGVEQYF. In DNA, the CDR3 is TGCAGCGTTGGACGGGCGGGAGGGGTTGAGCAGTACTTC.

This clonotype was picked up many times. The chain has TRBV24-1 and TRBJ2-7; possibly TRBD1 or TRBD2 for D (5 bases each). CDR3 length: 14 residues. Trimming removed 5 bases from V and 5 bases from J, with 15 bases in between. Per the germline V gene, CDR1 is KGHDR and CDR2 is SFDVKD. The CDR3 DNA is TGTGCCACCAGTGCCCCGACGCTGGGGGACGAGCAGTACTTC. Translation gives CATSAPTLGDEQYF.

This clonotype came up many times. The chain combines TRBV25-1 with TRBJ1-4, with D maybe TRBD1 (5 bases). The CDR3 extends over 14 amino acids. The germline V gene has CDR1 MGHDK and CDR2 SYGVNS. With 6 bases removed from V and 5 bases from J, the gap between germline ends came to 13 bases. CDR3 region: CASRAGGGNEKLFF. CDR3 DNA: TGTGCCAGCAGGGCCGGGGGGGGGAATGAAAAACTGTTTTTT.

This clonotype was recorded many times. The rearrangement uses TRBV6-1 and TRBJ1-2; D gene unclear. Germline V gives CDR1 MNHNS, CDR2 SASEGT. Trimming shortened V by 8 bases and J by 5 bases, and 6 bases separated the two germline ends. The CDR3 has 10 residues. CDR3 amino acids: CASGQYGYTF. The CDR3 DNA is TGTGCCAGCGGGCAGTATGGCTACACCTTC.

The table lists this clonotype with many counts. The V and J genes are TRBV28 and TRBJ1-2; 7 positions match TRBD1. This CDR3 spans 14 amino acids. Germline-derived CDR1 and CDR2 are MDHEN and SYDVKM. Unmatched junction bases numbered 7, after V lost 7 bases and J lost 2 bases. Here the CDR3 DNA reads TGTGCCAGCACTCTTCAACAGGGGAACTATGGCTACACCTTC. As protein: CASTLQQGNYGYTF.

This clonotype was seen a single time. Possible read error: a much larger clone is one base away. The chain recombines TRBV18 with TRBJ2-1, with TRBD2 matching 9 bases. The V segment lost 2 bases and the J segment 6 bases; nucleotides outside the gene matches: 5. CDR3 size: 15 residues. Looked up from germline, CDR1 is KGHSH and CDR2 is LQKENI. This CDR3 reads CASSPTGTSRNEQFF. The CDR3 region has the DNA TGTGCCAGCTCACCAACGGGGACTAGCCGCAATGAGCAGTTCTTC.